This entry lists 20 T cell receptor beta chains sequenced from one sample in a study of shared clonotypes between healthy human individuals. The assay was immunoSEQ multiplex PCR, and TCRdb's table has in-frame clones only and misses some. The table includes about 600,000 clones, roughly 79% detected once. Sample: PBMCs. These receptors were collected from a middle-aged woman in good health. Some clones in this sample may be carry-over from other donors' samples.

The CDR3 region is CARMRNTEAFF. CDR3 nucleotides: TGTGCCAGGATGAGGAACACTGAAGCTTTCTTT. The V call is TRBV2, the J call TRBJ1-1; no clear D gene. From germline, CDR1 is SNHLY and CDR2 FYNNEI. The CDR3 is made up of 11 amino acids. V was trimmed by 9 bases and J by 1 base, leaving 6 bases between them.

The genes are TRBV7-2 and TRBJ2-7; the match to TRBD2 covers 9 bases. V gave up 4 bases and J gave up 4 bases; unmatched junction bases: 8. The CDR3 runs to 15 residues. From germline, CDR1 is SGHTA and CDR2 FQGNSA. DNA for the CDR3: TGTGCCAGCAGCTCCTATAGCGGGAGTGGGTACGAGCAGTACTTC. This gives the protein CASSSYSGSGYEQYF.

The chain recombines TRBV6-6 with TRBJ1-1; 9 positions agree with TRBD1. The V gene end was trimmed by 7 bases and the J gene end by 5 bases; junction bases not matched to a gene: 5. The CDR3 extends over 13 amino acids. CDR1 is MNHNY, CDR2 SVGAGI, per germline (reference sequence). The CDR3 here is CASKRQGGTEAFF. The DNA for the CDR3 is TGTGCCAGCAAACGACAGGGGGGGACTGAAGCTTTCTTT.

CDR3 in amino acids: CASSSVAGVGPDTQYF. CDR3 in DNA: TGTGCCAGCAGTTCCGTAGCGGGAGTGGGGCCAGATACGCAGTATTTT. V and J are TRBV6-5 and TRBJ2-3; 9 nucleotides agree with TRBD2. V shed 4 bases and J 4 bases; nucleotides not matched to a gene: 9. Germline V gives CDR1 MNHEY, CDR2 SVGAGI. The CDR3 extends over 16 amino acids.

This clone has more than one count but fewer than ten. The chain couples TRBV5-4 to TRBJ1-2; weak D call: TRBD1 (5 bases). Between the trimmed V and J ends, which lost 3 bases and 8 bases, there was a span of 20 bases. The CDR3 covers 15 residues. Germline assignment: CDR1 SGHNT and CDR2 YYREEE (reference sequence). DNA of the CDR3: TGTGCCAGCAGCTCCCGGGCGGGGCTGCAGGACGGCTACACCTTC. The encoded protein is CASSSRAGLQDGYTF.

The chain uses TRBV10-3 and TRBJ1-1, with TRBD1 as a possible D gene (6 bases). The V gene's germline CDR1 is ENHRY and CDR2 SYGVKD. This CDR3 region has 13 residues. V was cut by 6 bases and J by 1 base, with 9 bases left in between. The CDR3 DNA follows: TGTGCCATCAGACAGGGTAGGAACACTGAAGCTTTCTTT. Translating gives CAIRQGRNTEAFF.

The chain recombines TRBV2 with TRBJ2-3; 7 nucleotides line up with TRBD2. From germline, CDR1 is SNHLY and CDR2 FYNNEI. Trimming took 9 bases from V and 6 from J; bases not matched to a gene: 12. The CDR3 is made up of 14 amino acids. The CDR3: CARGSGLYKDTQYF. CDR3 DNA: TGTGCCAGGGGGTCGGGACTATATAAGGATACGCAGTATTTT.

The rearrangement uses TRBV7-9 and TRBJ2-7, with D unclear. The CDR3 has 12 residues. V was cut by 6 bases and J by 6 bases, with 12 bases left in between. Germline V lookup: CDR1 SEHNR, CDR2 FQNEAQ (reference sequence). The CDR3 region has the DNA TGTGCCAGCAGGGTCACCTTTGGCGAGCAGTACTTC. Encoded protein: CASRVTFGEQYF.

The chain combines TRBV5-1 with TRBJ1-1; TRBD1 agrees at 10 bases. The CDR3 consists of 17 residues. Germline CDR1 SGHRS, CDR2 YFSETQ. Losses at the gene ends were 1 base for V and 5 bases for J; bases not matched to a gene: 11. The DNA for the CDR3 is TGCGCCAGCAGCTTGTCGGGGACAGGGGAGGTTGGGACTGAAGCTTTCTTT. The encoded protein is CASSLSGTGEVGTEAFF. Based on the CDR3 plus reference TRBV5-1 and TRBJ1-1, the full variable domain is KAGVTQTPRYLIKTRGQQVTLSCSPISGHRSVSWYQQTPGQGLQFLFEYFSETQRNKGNFPGRFSGRQFSNSRSEMNVSTLELGDSALYLCASSLSGTGEVGTEAFFGQGTRLTVV.

The gene calls are TRBV7-3 and TRBJ2-1; D is uncertain. Germline CDR1 and CDR2: SGHTA and FQGTGA. V shed 5 bases and J shed 2 bases, with 16 bases lying between them. The CDR3 is made up of 16 amino acids. The CDR3 protein is CASSASVPFPYNEQFF. In DNA, the CDR3 is TGTGCCAGCAGCGCCTCTGTCCCTTTTCCCTACAATGAGCAGTTCTTC.

Many counts were recorded for this clone. The chain recombines TRBV4-1 with TRBJ2-7, with D tentatively TRBD2 (6 bases). CDR3 length: 16 residues. Germline CDR1 reads MGHRA; CDR2 reads YSYEKL. V lost 4 bases and J 4 bases, leaving 20 bases between the germline ends. DNA of the CDR3: TGCGCCAGCAGCCCCAAGTCATGGAGGGCAGCGTACGAGCAGTACTTC. Translation gives CASSPKSWRAAYEQYF.

About this clone itself: A far larger clone is only one base removed, so a read error is likely. This rearrangement joins TRBV10-3 to TRBJ1-2, with 11 bases lining up with TRBD1. This CDR3 is 13 amino acids long. Looked up from germline, CDR1 is ENHRY and CDR2 is SYGVKD. CDR3 loop: CAISESGQGGYAF. In nucleotides, the CDR3 is TGTGCCATCAGTGAGTCGGGACAGGGGGGCTACGCCTTC.

This chain connects TRBV2 to TRBJ2-1; perhaps TRBD2 as D (6 bases). Germline lookup yields CDR1 SNHLY and CDR2 FYNNEI. V gave up 0 bases and J gave up 1 base, with 13 bases separating them. The CDR3 totals 17 residues. This CDR3 is CASSEAPRRDSYNEQFF. For the CDR3, the DNA is TGTGCCAGCAGTGAAGCCCCGCGGCGGGATTCCTACAATGAGCAGTTCTTC.

The CDR3 protein is CASSPLTQGYTGELFF. Written as DNA, the CDR3 is TGTGCCAGCAGCCCTTTAACACAGGGTTACACCGGGGAGCTGTTTTTT. The chain is built from TRBV5-6 and TRBJ2-2, with a weak D call TRBD1 (6 bases). Germline loops: CDR1 SGHDT, CDR2 YYEEEE. With 4 bases removed from V and 3 bases from J, the gap between germline ends came to 16 bases. The CDR3 covers 16 residues.

The gene calls are TRBV11-2 and TRBJ1-3, with D hard to call. The CDR3 covers 14 residues. The germline V and J ends were trimmed by 5 bases and 4 bases, with 12 bases remaining between them. Germline V gives CDR1 SGHAT, CDR2 FQNNGV. CDR3 sequence: CASSPRAPGNTIYF. For the CDR3, the DNA is TGTGCCAGCAGCCCTAGAGCACCGGGAAACACCATATATTTT. Combining the CDR3 with reference TRBV11-2 and TRBJ1-3 gives the whole variable domain EAGVAQSPRYKIIEKRQSVAFWCNPISGHATLYWYQQILGQGPKLLIQFQNNGVVDDSQLPKDRFSAERLKGVDSTLKIQPAKLEDSAVYLCASSPRAPGNTIYFGEGSWLTVV.

Comments on this clone: A read error is possible here, since a much larger clone lies one base away. This chain links TRBV5-1 with TRBJ1-1, with D unresolved. The CDR3 is made up of 13 amino acids. Germline CDR1 is SGHRS and CDR2 is YFSETQ. CDR3: CAGSLAMNTEAFF. The CDR3 DNA reads as TGCGCCGGCAGCTTGGCCATGAACACTGAAGCTTTCTTT.

As for this clone: One base separates it from a far larger clone, so it is likely a read error. Different DNA sequences within this sample yield the same CDR3. The chain couples TRBV4-1 to TRBJ2-7; D is uncertain. Trimming cost V 1 base and J 7 bases, with 11 bases left between them. The CDR3 has 13 amino acids. Looked up from germline, CDR1 is MGHRA and CDR2 is YSYEKL. The CDR3 DNA sequence: TGCGCCAGCAGCCAAGTAGGTGGCTATGAGCAGTACTTC. Amino acid sequence: CASSQVGGYEQYF.

This chain joins TRBV9 and TRBJ2-5; TRBD2 matches 12 bases. V lost 0 bases and J lost 5; bases outside the gene matches: 5. The germline gives CDR1 SGDLS, CDR2 YYNGEE. The CDR3 is 16 residues long. CDR3 coding DNA: TGTGCCAGCAGCGTAGAGGCCGGGACTAGCGGGGAGACCCAGTACTTC. Protein: CASSVEAGTSGETQYF. The variable domain in full, completed from reference TRBV9 and TRBJ2-5, reads DSGVTQTPKHLITATGQRVTLRCSPRSGDLSVYWYQQSLDQGLQFLIQYYNGEERAKGNILERFSAQQFPDLHSELNLSSLELGDSALYFCASSVEAGTSGETQYFGPGTRLLVL.

CDR3 region: CASSIYRGLEQFF. CDR3 sequence (DNA): TGTGCCAGCAGCATATACAGGGGGCTTGAGCAGTTCTTC. The chain is built from TRBV11-2 and TRBJ2-1; 9 bases are shared with TRBD1. V lost 5 bases, J lost 9 bases, and 5 bases stayed unmatched. The CDR3 loop spans 13 amino acids. CDR1 is SGHAT, CDR2 FQNNGV, per germline.

The genes are TRBV2 and TRBJ2-7; D not certain. This CDR3 has 15 residues. V was pared by 0 bases and J by 2 bases, with 11 bases between. CDR1 and CDR2 from the germline V gene are SNHLY and FYNNEI. Here the CDR3 reads CASSEALPITYEQYF. The CDR3 DNA follows: TGTGCCAGCAGTGAAGCGCTTCCTATTACCTACGAGCAGTACTTC.